A single sample is the source of the 27 T cell receptor beta chains below, sequenced in a study of post-analysis software for immune sequencing data. Study-wide points: Included in a set of roughly five TRBV segments more frequent in patients than controls were TRBV5-6, TRBV5-1 and TRBV20-1.

Built from TCR beta cDNA, the libraries had unique molecular identifiers in them. Using its own MiXCR run on the PCR reads, TCRdb lists one record per CDR3 protein. The data show almost 700,000 distinct CDR3 sequences, with over 45% seen just once and about 11% held by the top ten. These receptors' targets are unknown. Material: blood. The source of these receptors is a girl aged 2 to 10 with multiple sclerosis.

A few counts support this clonotype. V is TRBV7-2 and J is TRBJ2-5; 13 bases agree with TRBD2. J lost 5 bases, V lost 4 bases, and 4 bases had no gene match. CDR1 SGHTA and CDR2 FQGNSA come from the germline V gene. The CDR3 totals 15 residues. The CDR3 sequence: CASSWTSGGLETQYF. CDR3 in DNA: TGTGCCAGCAGCTGGACTAGCGGGGGCCTGGAGACCCAGTACTTC.

A word on this clonotype: The junction and the germline gene differ at one end; a read error may be behind it. The genes are TRBV10-3 and TRBJ2-5; 13 nucleotides match TRBD2. CDR1 and CDR2 (germline): ENHRY, SYGVKD. This CDR3 region has 14 residues. CDR3: CAVRTSGGQETQYF. CDR3 DNA sequence: TGTGCCGTCAGGACTAGCGGGGGCCAGGAGACCCAGTACTTC.

This chain joins TRBV20-1 and TRBJ2-5; D may be TRBD2 (6 bases). This CDR3 region has 15 residues. V was clipped by 6 bases and J by 0 bases, with 17 bases between them. Looked up from germline, CDR1 is DFQATT and CDR2 is SNEGSKA (reference sequence). The CDR3 DNA sequence: TGCAGTGCCACATCCCCGGGGGACTACCAAGAGACCCAGTACTTC. It codes for CSATSPGDYQETQYF.

The V call is TRBV20-1, the J call TRBJ2-1, with TRBD1 identical over 7 bases. This CDR3 spans 17 amino acids. After removal of 3 bases from V and 0 bases from J, the junction contained 11 bases not matched to a gene. Germline CDR1 and CDR2: DFQATT and SNEGSKA (reference sequence). CDR3 loop: CSASGRGWTGSYNEQFF. The CDR3 region has the DNA TGCAGTGCTAGTGGCAGGGGGTGGACCGGCTCCTACAATGAGCAGTTCTTC.

In the case of this clonotype: This likely comes from a read error, as the CDR3 has no conserved phenylalanine or tryptophan at its end. The V call is TRBV10-3, the J call TRBJ2-1, with D possibly matching TRBD1 (6 bases). This CDR3 region has 13 residues. Germline V gene sequence: CDR1 ENHRY, CDR2 SYGVKD. Trimming stripped 6 bases from V and 6 bases from J, with 12 bases between. The CDR3 nucleotides are TGTGCCATCAGCGTCATGACAGGCAATGAGCAGTTCTTA. Its translation is CAISVMTGNEQFL.

J is TRBJ2-5 and V is TRBV5-6; D might be TRBD1 or TRBD2, each matching 6 bases. Trimming pared 6 bases from V and 1 base from J, leaving 19 bases between. The CDR3 extends over 16 amino acids. Germline values: CDR1 SGHDT, CDR2 YYEEEE. The CDR3 sequence: CASTLGGRLIQETQYF. DNA for the CDR3: TGTGCCAGCACCCTGGGGGGCAGGCTGATCCAAGAGACCCAGTACTTC.

The chain employs TRBV29-1 and TRBJ2-2; a weak D match, TRBD1 (6 bases). Per germline, CDR1 SQVTM and CDR2 ANQGSEA. This CDR3 has 15 amino acids. With 7 bases removed from V and 0 bases from J, the gap between germline ends came to 15 bases. CDR3 bases: TGCAGCGCTAGTCTAGGGGGTACGAACACCGGGGAGCTGTTTTTT. Its translation is CSASLGGTNTGELFF.

This clonotype was seen a few times. The J gene is TRBJ2-1, the V gene TRBV5-1; 9 nucleotides match TRBD2. V dropped 0 bases and J dropped 5; count of bases not matched to a gene: 15. Germline values: CDR1 SGHRS, CDR2 YFSETQ. This CDR3 is 19 amino acids long. The CDR3 DNA reads as TGCGCCAGCAGCTTGGCTGCTAGCGGGACTCTAACTTATAACAATGAGCAGTTCTTC. It codes for CASSLAASGTLTYNNEQFF.

V usage is TRBV3-1 and J usage is TRBJ1-1, with D perhaps TRBD1 (6 bases). The CDR3 has 15 residues. Per germline, CDR1 LGHDT and CDR2 YNNKEL (reference sequence). With 3 bases removed from V and 2 bases from J, the gap between germline ends came to 13 bases. The CDR3 loop is CASSHQGFTNTEAFF. DNA of the CDR3: TGTGCCAGCAGCCATCAGGGGTTCACTAACACTGAAGCTTTCTTT.

The CDR3 bases are TGTGCCAGCAGCTTAGGGCCAGCCGGGGGCACTGAAGCTTTCTTT. Its protein is CASSLGPAGGTEAFF. The chain employs TRBV7-2 and TRBJ1-1, with D perhaps matching TRBD1 (5 bases). The CDR3 totals 15 residues. Germline V gene sequence: CDR1 SGHTA, CDR2 FQGNSA. V was cut by 1 base and J by 4 bases, with 13 bases left in between.

The V and J genes are TRBV5-1 and TRBJ1-2; D call uncertain. CDR3 length: 13 residues. Germline V gives CDR1 SGHRS, CDR2 YFSETQ. V lost 0 bases and J lost 8, with 11 bases in between. CDR3 nucleotide sequence: TGCGCCAGCAGCTTGGTCGGGTTTTCGGGCTACACCTTC. It codes for CASSLVGFSGYTF.

V is TRBV5-1 and J is TRBJ2-1; 11 nucleotides match TRBD2. This CDR3 contains 18 residues. The germline CDR1 and CDR2 sequences are SGHRS and YFSETQ. V gave up 4 bases and J gave up 4 bases; unmatched junction bases: 13. The CDR3 nucleotides read TGCGCCAGCAGCCGACTAGCGGGGTCTACCGAGTCTTACAATGAGCAGTTCTTC. Encoded protein: CASSRLAGSTESYNEQFF.

The chain has TRBV7-2 and TRBJ1-1; D is ambiguous. The CDR3 runs to 13 residues. Germline values: CDR1 SGHTA, CDR2 FQGNSA. Trimming removed 1 base from V and 8 bases from J, with 11 bases in between. This CDR3 is CASSLGLGREAFF. CDR3 in DNA: TGTGCCAGCAGCTTAGGTCTTGGCAGGGAAGCTTTCTTT.

The chain uses TRBV6-6 and TRBJ2-7, with a tentative D call TRBD1 (7 bases). V was clipped by 4 bases and J by 7 bases, with 14 bases between them. CDR3 length: 13 amino acids. Germline CDR1 MNHNY, CDR2 SVGAGI (reference sequence). The CDR3, as DNA: TGTGCCAGCAGTTGGGGGGACAGCACGGAGCAGTACTTC. It is translated as CASSWGDSTEQYF.

Comments on this clonotype: Sequence at one end of the junction differs from germline and may be a read error. The chain couples TRBV5-1 to TRBJ2-1, with 8 bases lining up with TRBD2. The CDR3 loop spans 16 amino acids. From germline, CDR1 is SGHRS and CDR2 YFSETQ. CDR3 sequence (DNA): TGCGCCAGCAGCGAGATCGCGGGAGGTAACAACAATGATCAGTTCTTC. It is translated as CASSEIAGGNNNDQFF.

This clonotype came up a few times. The V gene is TRBV7-2, the J gene TRBJ2-1; 10 nucleotides match TRBD2. The CDR3 runs 14 residues. V lost 5 bases, J lost 9 bases, and 7 bases stayed unmatched. The germline gives CDR1 SGHTA, CDR2 FQGNSA. The CDR3 DNA follows: TGTGCCAGCAGCCCTCTAGCGGGAGATAGTGAGCAGTTCTTC. Amino acids: CASSPLAGDSEQFF.

The rearrangement uses TRBV29-1 and TRBJ2-5, with D tentatively TRBD1 (6 bases). This CDR3 has 14 residues. V shed 3 bases and J shed 4 bases, with 15 bases lying between them. Germline CDR1 is SQVTM and CDR2 is ANQGSEA. The CDR3 DNA is TGCAGCGTTGACCTCGACAGGTTTGGAGAGACCCAGTACTTC. Translation: CSVDLDRFGETQYF.

The gene calls are TRBV11-2 and TRBJ2-3, with 7 nucleotides matching TRBD1. Germline CDR1 and CDR2: SGHAT and FQNNGV. The CDR3 is 16 residues long. Germline trimming cut 3 bases from V and 1 base from J; bases unmatched to any gene: 7. For the CDR3, the DNA is TGTGCCAGCAGCTTCTGGACAGGTTTCGGCACAGATACGCAGTATTTT. Its translation is CASSFWTGFGTDTQYF.

This chain uses TRBV7-3 with TRBJ2-5, with D perhaps TRBD2 (6 bases). V was shortened by 1 base and J by 2 bases, with 11 bases between the two germline ends. The CDR3 totals 15 residues. The germline gives CDR1 SGHTA, CDR2 FQGTGA. This chain's CDR3 is CASSLNGGIQETQYF. The DNA of the CDR3 is TGTGCCAGCAGCTTAAATGGCGGGATACAAGAGACCCAGTACTTC. Full variable domain (rest looked up from reference TRBV7-3 and TRBJ2-5): GAGVSQTPSNKVTEKGKYVELRCDPISGHTALYWYRQSLGQGPEFLIYFQGTGAADDSGLPNDRFFAVRPEGSVSTLKIQRTERGDSAVYLCASSLNGGIQETQYFGPGTRLLVL.

This chain joins TRBV29-1 and TRBJ2-3; tentative D call: TRBD1 (5 bases). Germline values: CDR1 SQVTM, CDR2 ANQGSEA. V was cut by 6 bases and J by 2 bases, with 18 bases left in between. The length of the CDR3 is 15 residues. CDR3 sequence: CSVDSTGDSTDTQYF. In nucleotides, the CDR3 is TGCAGCGTAGACTCCACAGGCGACTCCACAGATACGCAGTATTTT.

The V and J genes are TRBV5-1 and TRBJ2-5; D gene uncertain. Germline V gene data show CDR1 as SGHRS and CDR2 as YFSETQ. Trimming shortened V by 0 bases and J by 3 bases, and 15 bases separated the two germline ends. The CDR3 has 16 residues. Written as DNA, the CDR3 is TGCGCCAGCAGCTTGGCCCTTTTTGTGTTAGAAGAGACCCAGTACTTC. This gives the protein CASSLALFVLEETQYF.

The rearrangement links TRBV7-9 to TRBJ2-5; possibly TRBD2 for D (6 bases). CDR3 length equals 16 residues. The V and J ends lost 2 bases and 0 bases respectively, with 13 bases between them. Looked up from germline, CDR1 is SEHNR and CDR2 is FQNEAQ (reference sequence). The CDR3 protein is CASSLRGGTHQETQYF. The CDR3 bases are TGTGCCAGCAGCTTACGTGGCGGGACCCACCAAGAGACCCAGTACTTC.

There are a few counts of this clonotype. The rearrangement links TRBV29-1 to TRBJ2-3; D remains ambiguous. Trimming removed 4 bases from V and 4 bases from J, with 9 bases in between. In germline, CDR1 is SQVTM, CDR2 ANQGSEA. CDR3 length: 12 residues. The CDR3 region is CSVVLPSDTQYF. CDR3 nucleotide sequence: TGCAGCGTTGTTTTACCTTCAGATACGCAGTATTTT.

This chain links TRBV20-1 with TRBJ2-3; D is unresolved. V lost 4 bases and J 0 bases, leaving 11 bases between the germline ends. CDR3 length: 14 residues. Germline CDR1 DFQATT, CDR2 SNEGSKA (reference sequence). The CDR3 is CSATLGGSTDTQYF. CDR3 in DNA: TGCAGTGCTACCCTCGGTGGGAGCACAGATACGCAGTATTTT.

The chain links TRBV5-1 to TRBJ2-1; 11 bases are shared with TRBD2. This CDR3 contains 15 residues. V shed 4 bases, J shed 5 bases, and the junction held 5 bases outside the gene matches. Germline loops: CDR1 SGHRS, CDR2 YFSETQ. The chain's CDR3 is CASSDGTSGHNEQFF. The CDR3, as DNA: TGCGCCAGCAGCGACGGGACTAGCGGCCACAATGAGCAGTTCTTC. Based on the CDR3 plus reference TRBV5-1 and TRBJ2-1, the full variable domain is KAGVTQTPRYLIKTRGQQVTLSCSPISGHRSVSWYQQTPGQGLQFLFEYFSETQRNKGNFPGRFSGRQFSNSRSEMNVSTLELGDSALYLCASSDGTSGHNEQFFGPGTRLTVL.

The J gene is TRBJ2-5, the V gene TRBV7-9; 10 positions agree with TRBD1. The CDR3 contains 15 residues. V shed 5 bases and J 11 bases; nucleotides not matched to a gene: 14. The germline gives CDR1 SEHNR, CDR2 FQNEAQ (reference sequence). DNA of the CDR3: TGTGCCAGCAGCCCGGACAGGGGGTCCTACAATGAGCAGTACTTC. Protein: CASSPDRGSYNEQYF.

The J gene is TRBJ2-3, the V gene TRBV18; tentative D call: TRBD2 (6 bases). This CDR3 contains 15 residues. V was clipped by 3 bases and J by 2 bases, with 12 bases between them. CDR1 and CDR2 (germline): KGHSH, LQKENI. The CDR3 DNA reads TGTGCCAGCTCACCGGAGGGGCGAAACACAGATACGCAGTATTTT. It translates to CASSPEGRNTDTQYF.